This T cell receptor (beta chain) appears in the sequencing data of a study of blood T cell repertoires in COVID-19. Study summary: Italy, Spain and the United States were the sources of the convalescent and acute COVID-19 samples.

CDR1 is LNHDA and CDR2 is SQIVND in the germline V gene (reference sequence). The CDR3 contains 15 residues. V lost 5 bases to trimming and J lost 8 bases; unmatched junction nucleotides: 9. Seattle participants joined during active infection and were tracked over time. Authors' data handling: Estimation of nucleated cell counts was performed using reference gene primer amplification. The method was immunoSEQ multiplex PCR; TCRdb's version includes in-frame clones alone and lacks a portion of them. That table is the source of V, J and clone size, and D and trimming were worked out from the DNA. This table holds roughly 160,000 clones, more than 75% found once.

This chain connects TRBV19 to TRBJ1-6; TRBD1 agrees at 7 bases. The sequencing sample was made of peripheral blood. This TCR was sampled from a woman aged 45-60 years with COVID-19, enrolled during active disease. CDR3 sequence: CASSQKDRTDSPLHF. The CDR3 DNA sequence: TGTGCCAGTAGTCAGAAGGACAGGACGGATTCACCCCTCCACTTT.